Each of the 16 T cell receptor beta chains below was sequenced from the same sample in a study of cytomegalovirus exposure and HLA in healthy donors. PCR employed 60 Vbeta and 13 Jbeta primers. Sequenced by immunoSEQ multiplex PCR; TCRdb stores in-frame clones only, minus some. This table holds 130,000 or so clones, about three quarters found once. The specimen sequenced was PBMCs. The origin of the receptors is a female donor in good health and CMV-seronegative.

This chain uses TRBV12-5 with TRBJ1-1; TRBD1 is a possible D gene (5 bases). The CDR3 covers 17 residues. V was shortened by 2 bases and J by 1 base, with 17 bases between the two germline ends. In germline, CDR1 is LGHNT, CDR2 FRNRAP. The CDR3 is CASGLPQRQSQNTEAFF. The CDR3 DNA reads TGTGCTAGTGGTTTGCCCCAGCGACAGTCCCAGAACACTGAAGCTTTCTTT.

This sequence joins TRBV5-1 and TRBJ2-7; D remains ambiguous. The CDR3 is 13 amino acids. CDR1 is SGHRS and CDR2 is YFSETQ in the germline V gene. V lost 1 base and J lost 4, with 9 bases in between. CDR3 protein: CASSLNQQYEQYF. The CDR3 coding sequence is TGCGCCAGCAGCTTGAACCAACAGTACGAGCAGTACTTC.

V is TRBV9 and J is TRBJ2-1; a possible D gene is TRBD1 (5 bases). V lost 4 bases and J lost 3, with 11 bases in between. CDR3 length: 14 amino acids. Germline V gives CDR1 SGDLS, CDR2 YYNGEE. CDR3 DNA: TGTGCCAGCAGCCCCCAAGGGGTCTACAATGAGCAGTTCTTC. Its translation: CASSPQGVYNEQFF.

The chain joins TRBV28 to TRBJ1-4; possible D gene TRBD1, 5 bases. Trimming removed 5 bases from V and 6 bases from J, with 16 bases in between. Germline CDR1 reads MDHEN; CDR2 reads SYDVKM. The CDR3 has 15 amino acids. Here the CDR3 DNA reads TGTGCCAGCAGTACGGAGGGGCCTCCATATGAAAAACTGTTTTTT. This encodes CASSTEGPPYEKLFF.

The V and J genes are TRBV5-5 and TRBJ2-7; 7 nucleotides align to TRBD1. Germline trimming cut 3 bases from V and 4 bases from J; bases unmatched to any gene: 10. This CDR3 region has 15 residues. CDR1 is SGHKS, CDR2 YYEKEE, per germline (reference sequence). This CDR3 reads CASSSGTVLGYEQYF. In nucleotides, the CDR3 is TGTGCCAGCAGCTCCGGGACAGTCCTGGGTTACGAGCAGTACTTC.

The chain is built from TRBV6-1 and TRBJ2-3, with D possibly matching TRBD2 (6 bases). The CDR3 consists of 14 residues. V was pared by 10 bases and J by 0 bases, with 14 bases between. CDR1 and CDR2 from the germline V gene are MNHNS and SASEGT. In DNA, the CDR3 is TGTGCCACCTCGTCCGGGGGTAGCACAGATACGCAGTATTTT. This encodes CATSSGGSTDTQYF.

The chain recombines TRBV9 with TRBJ1-1, with no clear D. Germline V gene lookup returns CDR1 SGDLS and CDR2 YYNGEE. The CDR3 extends over 15 amino acids. V was clipped by 0 bases and J by 3 bases, with 12 bases between them. As DNA, the CDR3 is TGTGCCAGCAGCGTAGTTGAATATCGGGACACTGAAGCTTTCTTT. This translates into CASSVVEYRDTEAFF.

This clone was counted a few times. The chain uses TRBV6-6 and TRBJ1-2, with TRBD1 as a possible D gene (5 bases). The V end was cut by 2 bases, the J end by 0 bases, with 13 bases between. This CDR3 comprises 16 residues. Germline CDR1 MNHNY, CDR2 SVGAGI (reference sequence). CDR3 residues: CASSYPVRVTNYGYTF. In DNA, the CDR3 is TGTGCCAGCAGTTACCCGGTCAGGGTAACTAACTATGGCTACACCTTC.

The chain uses TRBV5-1 and TRBJ2-7; 7 bases map to TRBD2. CDR1 is SGHRS, CDR2 YFSETQ, per germline. With V trimmed by 4 bases and J by 2 bases, 9 bases remained unmatched. This CDR3 is built from 15 residues. The CDR3 bases are TGCGCCAGCAGCGGGTCGAGCGGGGCCACCTACGAGCAGTACTTC. Translating gives CASSGSSGATYEQYF.

A few counts support this clone. The gene calls are TRBV6-1 and TRBJ2-7; a possible D gene is TRBD2 (6 bases). V lost 1 base and J 0 bases, leaving 10 bases between the germline ends. Germline-derived CDR1 and CDR2 are MNHNS and SASEGT. The CDR3 totals 15 residues. The CDR3 reads CASSEDAEGSYEQYF. The CDR3 DNA reads as TGTGCCAGCAGTGAAGATGCGGAGGGCTCCTACGAGCAGTACTTC.

This chain joins TRBV2 and TRBJ2-2, with 11 bases lining up with TRBD1. CDR3 length: 16 residues. V trimming: 6 bases; J trimming: 1 base; junction bases outside the gene matches: 4. CDR1 and CDR2 from the germline V gene are SNHLY and FYNNEI. CDR3 loop: CASSGTGGWNTGELFF. CDR3 nucleotides: TGTGCCAGCAGCGGGACAGGGGGATGGAACACCGGGGAGCTGTTTTTT.

V usage is TRBV19 and J usage is TRBJ1-5, with 9 bases that match TRBD1. This CDR3 spans 16 amino acids. J lost 6 bases, V lost 6 bases, and 12 bases had no gene match. Germline V gene data show CDR1 as LNHDA and CDR2 as SQIVND (reference sequence). Here the CDR3 reads CASSPKGQGFSQPQHF. The CDR3, as DNA: TGTGCCAGTAGCCCGAAGGGACAGGGCTTCTCTCAGCCCCAGCATTTT. Based on the CDR3 plus reference TRBV19 and TRBJ1-5, the full variable domain is DGGITQSPKYLFRKEGQNVTLSCEQNLNHDAMYWYRQDPGQGLRLIYYSQIVNDFQKGDIAEGYSVSREKKESFPLTVTSAQKNPTAFYLCASSPKGQGFSQPQHFGDGTRLSIL.

This rearrangement joins TRBV27 to TRBJ1-1, with 10 bases that match TRBD1. The CDR3 covers 15 residues. CDR1 and CDR2 from the germline V gene are MNHEY and SMNVEV (reference sequence). Unmatched junction bases numbered 9, after V lost 5 bases and J lost 6 bases. CDR3 residues: CASSPDRGLGAEAFF. The DNA of the CDR3 is TGTGCCAGCAGTCCTGACAGGGGGCTTGGGGCTGAAGCTTTCTTT.

The J gene is TRBJ2-1, the V gene TRBV6-4, with 8 bases fitting TRBD1. Germline assignment: CDR1 MRHNA and CDR2 SNTAGT. The CDR3 has 16 residues. V shed 2 bases, J shed 6 bases, and the junction held 9 bases outside the gene matches. The CDR3 DNA reads as TGTGCCAGCAGTGACCCACAGGGGGAAAGAGGCAATGAGCAGTTCTTC. This encodes CASSDPQGERGNEQFF.

The chain couples TRBV28 to TRBJ2-1; D not resolved. CDR1 and CDR2 from the germline V gene are MDHEN and SYDVKM. The V end was cut by 1 base, the J end by 5 bases, with 3 bases between. The CDR3 is 12 amino acids. The CDR3, as DNA: TGTGCCAGCAGTTTATCAGACAATGAGCAGTTCTTC. It yields the protein CASSLSDNEQFF.

The gene calls are TRBV15 and TRBJ1-1, with TRBD1 matching over 9 bases. The CDR3 loop spans 15 amino acids. CDR1 and CDR2 (germline): LNHNV, YYDKDF (reference sequence). J gave up 3 bases and V 1 base, and 3 bases lay outside the gene matches. The CDR3 loop is CATSRGDRGYTEAFF. CDR3 bases: TGTGCCACCAGCAGAGGCGACAGGGGGTACACTGAAGCTTTCTTT.